The clone carrying this T cell receptor (beta chain) was observed a few times. Antigen unknown. Trimming stripped 3 bases from V and 1 base from J, with 0 bases between. The CDR3 has 11 amino acids. The V gene's germline CDR1 is MNHEY and CDR2 SMNVEV (reference sequence). This specimen belongs to a study of vaccination and CD4 T cells after COVID-19. The Oncomine TCR Beta short-read assay sequenced DNA from cultured CD4+ T cells. TCRdb independently ran MiXCR on the PCR reads; one entry per CDR3 protein. The repertoire holds some 16,000 distinct CDR3 sequences, with around 56% as singletons. Specified treatment: 10-day PBMC culture with coronavirus spike peptide pools or control peptides (ViraFEST assay). The authors cultured fewer than 2.5 million PBMCs per well with about 9.6 IU/ml IL-2 and roughly 9.3 ug/ml peptide pools.

This receptor was taken from a human donor who had recovered from COVID-19. The sequenced sample was CD4+ T cells from blood, cultured in vitro. The gene calls are TRBV27 and TRBJ2-5; D not resolved. The CDR3 nucleotides are TGTGCCAGCAGTTTCCAAGAGACCCAGTACTTC. As protein: CASSFQETQYF.